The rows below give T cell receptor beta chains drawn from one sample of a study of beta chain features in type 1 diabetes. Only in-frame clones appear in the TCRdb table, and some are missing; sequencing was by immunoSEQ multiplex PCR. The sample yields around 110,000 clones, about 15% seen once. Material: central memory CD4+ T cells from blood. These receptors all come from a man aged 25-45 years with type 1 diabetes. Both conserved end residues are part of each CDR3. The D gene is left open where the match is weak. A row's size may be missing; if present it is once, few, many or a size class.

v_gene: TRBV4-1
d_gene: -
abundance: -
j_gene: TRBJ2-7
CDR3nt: TGCGCCAGCAGCCAAGAGCAGAGCTCCTACGAGCAGTACTTC
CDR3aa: CASSQEQSSYEQYF

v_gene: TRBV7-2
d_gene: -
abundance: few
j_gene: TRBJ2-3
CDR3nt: TGTGCCAGCAGCGCTGGGAGGGATACGCAGTATTTT
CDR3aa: CASSAGRDTQYF

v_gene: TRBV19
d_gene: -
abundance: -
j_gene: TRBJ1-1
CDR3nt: TGTGCCGCCGGCAACACTGAAGCTTTCTTT
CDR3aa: CAAGNTEAFF

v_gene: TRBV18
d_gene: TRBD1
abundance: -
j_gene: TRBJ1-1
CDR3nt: TGTGCCAGCTCGGACAACCGGGACAGGGGTTCTTTCTTT
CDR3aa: CASSDNRDRGSFF

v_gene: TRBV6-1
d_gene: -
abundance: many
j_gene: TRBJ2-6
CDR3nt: TGTGCCAGCAGGGACAACAACTCTGGGGCCAACGTCCTGACTTTC
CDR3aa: CASRDNNSGANVLTF

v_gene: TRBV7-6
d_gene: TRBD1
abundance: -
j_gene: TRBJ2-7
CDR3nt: TGTGCCAGCAGCTTAACCCCGACAGGGTTGGGTGACGAGCAGTACTTC
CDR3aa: CASSLTPTGLGDEQYF

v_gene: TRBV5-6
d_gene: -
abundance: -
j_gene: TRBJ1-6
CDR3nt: TGTGCCAGCAGCGGATACTCGCCAATTTCACCCCTCCACTTT
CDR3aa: CASSGYSPISPLHF

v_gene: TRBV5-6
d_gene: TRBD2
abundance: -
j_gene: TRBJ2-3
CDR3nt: TGTGCCAGCAGCTACGGACTAGCAAGCACAGATACGCAGTATTTT
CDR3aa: CASSYGLASTDTQYF

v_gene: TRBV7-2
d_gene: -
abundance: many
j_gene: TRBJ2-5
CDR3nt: TGTGCCAGCAGCCGGCGGGAAGAGACCCAGTACTTC
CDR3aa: CASSRREETQYF

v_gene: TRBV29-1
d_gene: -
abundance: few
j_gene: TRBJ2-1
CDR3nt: TGCAGCGTTGCGGTTAGCGGCCACAATGAGCAGTTCTTC
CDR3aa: CSVAVSGHNEQFF

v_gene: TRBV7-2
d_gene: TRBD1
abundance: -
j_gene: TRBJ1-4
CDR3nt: TGTGCCAGCACGACAGGGTTTAATGAAAAACTGTTTTTT
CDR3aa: CASTTGFNEKLFF

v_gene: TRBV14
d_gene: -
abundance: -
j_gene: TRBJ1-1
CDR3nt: TGTGCCAGCAGCCAAGATATGTGGGCAGGGCTCCGAGAAGCTTTCTTT
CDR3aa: CASSQDMWAGLREAFF

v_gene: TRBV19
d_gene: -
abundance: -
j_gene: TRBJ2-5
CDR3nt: TGTGCCAGTAGTATCCAGGGGGGACAAGAGACCCAGTACTTC
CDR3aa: CASSIQGGQETQYF

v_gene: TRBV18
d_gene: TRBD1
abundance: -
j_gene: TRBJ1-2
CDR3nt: TGTGCCAGCTCAACACTTGCCGGGACAGGGAACGGCTACACCTTC
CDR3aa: CASSTLAGTGNGYTF

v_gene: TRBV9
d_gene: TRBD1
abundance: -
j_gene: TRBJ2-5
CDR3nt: TGTGCCAGCAGCGTCGCCCCCGTGGCGGACAGGCTATACTTC
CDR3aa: CASSVAPVADRLYF

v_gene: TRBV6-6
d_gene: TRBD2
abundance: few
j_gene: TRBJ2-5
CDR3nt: TGTGCCAGCAGCTTCCGACTAGCGGGGGATCAGACCCAGTACTTC
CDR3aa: CASSFRLAGDQTQYF

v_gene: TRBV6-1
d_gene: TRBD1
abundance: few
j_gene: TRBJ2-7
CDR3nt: TGTGCCAGCGCCGGGACAGTGGCCTACGAGCAGTACTTC
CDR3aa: CASAGTVAYEQYF

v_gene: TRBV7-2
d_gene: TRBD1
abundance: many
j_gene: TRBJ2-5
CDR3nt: TGTGCCAGCAGCTTAGCCGGGACAGGGAAGACCCAGTACTTC
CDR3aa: CASSLAGTGKTQYF

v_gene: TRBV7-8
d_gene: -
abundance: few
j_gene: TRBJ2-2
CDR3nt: TGTGCCAGCAGCCAAGCCTGGGACCTCACCGGGGAGCTGTTTTTT
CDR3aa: CASSQAWDLTGELFF

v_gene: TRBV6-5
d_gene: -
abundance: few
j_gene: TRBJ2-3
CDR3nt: TGTGCCAGCAGTCAATGGAGGGCGGGCACAGATACGCAGTATTTT
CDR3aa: CASSQWRAGTDTQYF

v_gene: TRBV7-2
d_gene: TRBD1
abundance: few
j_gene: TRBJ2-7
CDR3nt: TGTGCCAGCAGCCCCAACAGGGGGCGCGACTACGAGCAGTACTTC
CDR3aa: CASSPNRGRDYEQYF

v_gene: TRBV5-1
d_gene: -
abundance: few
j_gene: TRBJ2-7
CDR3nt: TGCGCCAGCAGCTTGGGGGACCGGGACCACATTAGATCGTCCTACGAGCAGTACTTC
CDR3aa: CASSLGDRDHIRSSYEQYF